This T cell receptor (beta chain) comes out of a study of sequential checkpoint blockade in melanoma. This clone was picked up a small number of times. This likely came from a read error, as a far larger clone is one base away. This sample includes further DNA sequences coding for the same CDR3. Sequenced by immunoSEQ multiplex PCR; TCRdb stores in-frame clones only, minus some. The repertoire holds about 9,000 clones, 50% to 65% seen once, with about two fifths in the top ten. The treatment was: randomized to nivolumab then ipilimumab (arm A) or the reverse (arm B). The CDR3 covers 14 residues. Germline CDR1 and CDR2: SGHRS and YFSETQ. V dropped 0 bases and J dropped 0 bases, with 7 bases sitting between them.

This sequence joins TRBV5-1 and TRBJ2-7; the D is unclear. The material was CD8+ T cells sorted from blood (inferred from file names), obtained from a patient given nivolumab and ipilimumab in sequence. The origin of this receptor is a human donor with melanoma. The DNA of the CDR3 is TGCGCCAGCAGCTTGGGATTTAGCTCCTACGAGCAGTACTTC. Translated: CASSLGFSSYEQYF. Full variable domain (rest looked up from reference TRBV5-1 and TRBJ2-7): KAGVTQTPRYLIKTRGQQVTLSCSPISGHRSVSWYQQTPGQGLQFLFEYFSETQRNKGNFPGRFSGRQFSNSRSEMNVSTLELGDSALYLCASSLGFSSYEQYFGPGTRLTVT.